The 21 T cell receptor beta chains given below trace back to one sample, sequenced in a study of shared clonotypes between healthy human individuals. Sequencing used immunoSEQ multiplex PCR; TCRdb keeps in-frame clones, though not all of them. The sample contains about 2,500,000 clones, roughly nine tenths of which appear only once. The sequencing input was naive CD4+ T cells sorted from blood. As for subset: CD45RA+ positively selected. The source is a man aged 18 to 30 in good health.

The chain carries TRBV9 and TRBJ1-5; maybe TRBD1 (6 bases). The CDR3 length is 15 residues. V lost 4 bases to trimming and J lost 3 bases, with 14 bases between them. Germline CDR1 and CDR2: SGDLS and YYNGEE. CDR3 in DNA: TGTGCCAGCAGCTCGATGGGGGCGATCAATCAGCCCCAGCATTTT. Translation: CASSSMGAINQPQHF.

The chain recombines TRBV4-1 with TRBJ2-7; D is undetermined. CDR1 is MGHRA, CDR2 YSYEKL, per germline. This CDR3 has 17 amino acids. V lost 3 bases, J lost 0 bases, and 18 bases lay in between. The CDR3 protein is CASSHTSRGPSSYEQYF. For the CDR3, the DNA is TGCGCCAGCAGCCACACCTCGCGCGGACCGAGCTCCTACGAGCAGTACTTC.

The J gene is TRBJ1-4, the V gene TRBV5-5, with D possibly TRBD1 on 5 matching bases. The CDR3 runs 16 residues. Trimming removed 0 bases from V and 0 bases from J, with 9 bases in between. Germline V gene data show CDR1 as SGHKS and CDR2 as YYEKEE (reference sequence). CDR3 sequence reads: CASSLEGRATNEKLFF. The CDR3 region has the DNA TGTGCCAGCAGCTTGGAGGGCAGGGCAACTAATGAAAAACTGTTTTTT.

V and J are TRBV6-1 and TRBJ2-7, with D possibly TRBD2 on 6 matching bases. The CDR3 runs 14 residues. Germline V lookup: CDR1 MNHNS, CDR2 SASEGT. V lost 6 bases and J 5 bases, leaving 17 bases between the germline ends. The CDR3 DNA follows: TGTGCCAGCAGGGCACCCGGGACTCCCGACGAGCAGTACTTC. Translating gives CASRAPGTPDEQYF.

V gene TRBV6-5 combines with J gene TRBJ2-7; 8 bases are shared with TRBD1. The germline V gene has CDR1 MNHEY and CDR2 SVGAGI. The CDR3 has 16 residues. The J segment lost 1 base and the V segment lost 0 bases, leaving 5 bases of the junction unmatched. The CDR3 region is CASSYSTRTGSYEQYF. The CDR3 DNA follows: TGTGCCAGCAGTTACTCCACTCGGACAGGGTCCTACGAGCAGTACTTC.

The chain uses TRBV18 and TRBJ1-5; the D gene is possibly TRBD1 (6 bases). Germline lookup yields CDR1 KGHSH and CDR2 LQKENI. V was clipped by 0 bases and J by 6 bases, with 12 bases between them. The CDR3 covers 15 residues. The CDR3 DNA reads TGTGCCAGCTCACCACCAAATCAGGGGCGTCAGCCCCAGCATTTT. Amino acids: CASSPPNQGRQPQHF. Supplemented by reference TRBV18 and TRBJ1-5, the full variable domain reads NAGVMQNPRHLVRRRGQEARLRCSPMKGHSHVYWYRQLPEEGLKFMVYLQKENIIDESGMPKERFSAEFPKEGPSILRIQQVVRGDSAAYFCASSPPNQGRQPQHFGDGTRLSIL.

The V and J genes are TRBV19 and TRBJ2-7, with 7 bases lining up with TRBD1. Germline CDR1 reads LNHDA; CDR2 reads SQIVND (reference sequence). The CDR3 covers 15 residues. V gave up 6 bases and J gave up 0 bases; unmatched junction bases: 8. CDR3 amino acids: CASSDPGGSSYEQYF. For the CDR3, the DNA is TGTGCCAGTAGCGACCCAGGGGGATCCTCCTACGAGCAGTACTTC.

This chain links TRBV6-1 with TRBJ1-1; possible D gene TRBD1, 6 bases. V dropped 6 bases and J dropped 1 base, with 15 bases sitting between them. This CDR3 has 15 residues. Germline CDR1 and CDR2: MNHNS and SASEGT. This CDR3 is CASSVQGWGNTEAFF. The CDR3 coding sequence is TGTGCCAGCAGCGTACAGGGTTGGGGGAACACTGAAGCTTTCTTT.

DNA for the CDR3: TGTGCCAGCAGCTTCCACGACAGAGCCTACGAGCAGTACTTC. It is translated as CASSFHDRAYEQYF. The gene calls are TRBV7-9 and TRBJ2-7, with TRBD1 as a possible D gene (5 bases). CDR3 size: 14 residues. CDR1 and CDR2 (germline): SEHNR, FQNEAQ (reference sequence). V lost 3 bases to trimming and J lost 2 bases, with 11 bases between them.

This chain uses TRBV4-3 with TRBJ2-3; TRBD1 matches 8 bases. V gave up 3 bases and J gave up 3 bases; unmatched junction bases: 5. In germline, CDR1 is LGHNA, CDR2 YSLEER. The CDR3 extends over 15 amino acids. This CDR3 is CASSHDRDRTDTQYF. In nucleotides, the CDR3 is TGCGCCAGCAGCCATGACAGGGACAGGACAGATACGCAGTATTTT.

Worth noting for this clone: Other nucleotide sequences in the sample specify the same CDR3. The chain links TRBV9 to TRBJ1-1; no clear D. The CDR3 totals 13 residues. Germline CDR1 and CDR2: SGDLS and YYNGEE. V lost 0 bases and J lost 0, with 3 bases in between. The CDR3 spells CASSVAVNTEAFF. The CDR3 DNA reads TGTGCCAGCAGCGTAGCAGTGAACACTGAAGCTTTCTTT.

This clone was counted a few times. The chain uses TRBV6-4 and TRBJ1-1; D not resolved. The germline CDR1 and CDR2 sequences are MRHNA and SNTAGT. Trimming stripped 0 bases from V and 10 bases from J, with 15 bases between. The CDR3 consists of 14 residues. This CDR3 is CASSDSMTGSRAFF. In DNA, the CDR3 is TGTGCCAGCAGTGACTCGATGACGGGCTCACGAGCTTTCTTT.

V usage is TRBV4-3 and J usage is TRBJ2-3, with TRBD2 identical over 7 bases. This CDR3 spans 16 amino acids. Germline CDR1 LGHNA, CDR2 YSLEER. The V and J ends lost 1 base and 5 bases, in that order; junction bases with no gene match: 9. The CDR3 DNA reads as TGCGCCAGCAGCCAAGCAAGTAATGTAGCGGGAGATACGCAGTATTTT. It codes for CASSQASNVAGDTQYF.

This clone was seen just once. CDR3 loop: CATSAGGETQYF. CDR3 DNA sequence: TGCGCCACCTCCGCGGGGGGAGAGACCCAGTACTTC. V is TRBV5-1 and J is TRBJ2-5, with 8 positions matching TRBD2. This CDR3 is built from 12 residues. CDR1 SGHRS and CDR2 YFSETQ come from the germline V gene. The junction had 5 bases not matched to a gene; V was cut back by 9 bases and J by 4 bases. Supplemented by reference TRBV5-1 and TRBJ2-5, the full variable domain reads KAGVTQTPRYLIKTRGQQVTLSCSPISGHRSVSWYQQTPGQGLQFLFEYFSETQRNKGNFPGRFSGRQFSNSRSEMNVSTLELGDSALYLCATSAGGETQYFGPGTRLLVL.

The CDR3 loop is CASNRGGRVTGELFF. The DNA for the CDR3 is TGCGCCAGCAACCGGGGGGGCCGGGTTACCGGGGAGCTGTTTTTT. This chain uses TRBV4-1 with TRBJ2-2; 8 nucleotides align to TRBD2. V lost 7 bases to trimming and J lost 5 bases; unmatched junction nucleotides: 9. The CDR3 is 15 amino acids. Germline CDR1 MGHRA, CDR2 YSYEKL.

This CDR3 reads CAWDPLRTSGRSRTYEQYF. In nucleotides, the CDR3 is TGTGCCTGGGATCCCTTAAGGACTAGCGGGAGGAGCCGAACCTACGAGCAGTACTTC. V usage is TRBV30 and J usage is TRBJ2-7, with TRBD2 matching over 14 bases. The CDR3 contains 19 residues. V was clipped by 5 bases and J by 2 bases; unmatched bases: 17. Germline-derived CDR1 and CDR2 are GTSNPN and SVGIG (reference sequence).

The rearrangement joins TRBV5-1 to TRBJ2-3; 8 bases match TRBD1. The germline CDR1 and CDR2 sequences are SGHRS and YFSETQ. CDR3 length: 15 residues. J was trimmed by 4 bases and V by 0 bases; bases with no gene match: 4. CDR3 bases: TGCGCCAGCAGCTTGGGCAGGGGGCCGGCAGATACGCAGTATTTT. It yields the protein CASSLGRGPADTQYF.

The chain is built from TRBV5-8 and TRBJ1-5; D perhaps matches TRBD1 (5 bases). Trimming cost V 2 bases and J 4 bases, with 10 bases left between them. In germline, CDR1 is SGHTS, CDR2 YDEGEE. The CDR3 runs to 14 residues. The CDR3 nucleotides are TGTGCCAGCAGCTTCGGGGGTAAAAATCAGCCCCAGCATTTT. Amino acids: CASSFGGKNQPQHF.

V and J are TRBV5-1 and TRBJ2-1; the match to TRBD2 covers 11 bases. Germline CDR1 SGHRS, CDR2 YFSETQ. The CDR3 consists of 15 residues. Trimming cost V 6 bases and J 4 bases; bases outside gene matches: 6. The CDR3 sequence is CASKSGTSGYNEQFF. The DNA of the CDR3 is TGCGCCAGCAAATCGGGGACTAGCGGTTACAATGAGCAGTTCTTC.

The J gene is TRBJ1-6, the V gene TRBV19, with D unclear. Germline V gene sequence: CDR1 LNHDA, CDR2 SQIVND (reference sequence). V was shortened by 2 bases and J by 8 bases, with 10 bases between the two germline ends. The CDR3 has 14 residues. CDR3 bases: TGTGCCAGTAGTATAATAGGTATGGATTCACCCCTCCACTTT. Protein product: CASSIIGMDSPLHF.

The J gene is TRBJ2-5, the V gene TRBV9; TRBD1 aligns across 7 bases. Germline lookup yields CDR1 SGDLS and CDR2 YYNGEE. Trimming removed 6 bases from V and 4 bases from J; junction bases left unmatched: 3. This CDR3 has 12 residues. CDR3 residues: CASNRGLETQYF. DNA of the CDR3: TGTGCCAGCAACAGGGGATTAGAGACCCAGTACTTC.